This T cell receptor (beta chain) was identified during a study of vaccination and CD4 T cells after COVID-19. Cultured CD4+ T-cell DNA underwent Oncomine TCR Beta short-read sequencing. From the PCR reads, TCRdb called clonotypes with MiXCR, one entry per CDR3 protein. Altogether about 26,000 distinct CDR3 sequences are present, around 50% being singletons, with the ten largest covering 25% to 30%. Turning to this clonotype: Its antigen is undetermined.

Treatment reported: approximately 9-day PBMC culture with coronavirus spike peptide pools or control peptides (ViraFEST assay). CDR3 length: 14 residues. CDR1 and CDR2 (germline): DFQATT, SNEGSKA (reference sequence). The germline V and J ends were trimmed by 1 base and 6 bases, with 13 bases remaining between them. This clonotype was obtained from a human donor who received a COVID-19 vaccine. This chain uses TRBV20-1 with TRBJ1-5, with unresolved D. The sequences come from CD4+ T cells from blood, cultured in vitro, collected before SARS-CoV-2 vaccination. CDR3 sequence reads: CSARGGQLGQPQHF. CDR3 nucleotides: TGCAGTGCTAGAGGGGGTCAGTTAGGTCAGCCCCAGCATTTT.